Detailed here is one T cell receptor beta chain. The entry originates in a study of blood T cell repertoires in COVID-19. Study context: Acute and convalescent COVID-19 samples came from the United States, Italy and Spain. Sample material is recorded as cDNA or gDNA derived from T cells, B-cell-depleted T cells, or PBMCs.

Original analysis: For nucleated cells, counts were estimated from reference gene primer amplification. Some clones are missing from TCRdb's copy, which holds only in-frame ones; the method was immunoSEQ multiplex PCR. V and J calls and clone size are those listed in that table; D and trimming were worked out from the DNA. The table shows under 150,000 clones, with over 80% occurring only once. The CDR3 has 15 residues. The germline CDR1 and CDR2 sequences are SGHTA and FQGNSA. V lost 4 bases, J lost 2 bases, and 5 bases stayed unmatched. Sequences were obtained from peripheral blood. The TCR was taken from a man aged 40-49 years with active or convalescent COVID-19. The chain has TRBV7-2 and TRBJ2-1, with 7 bases identical to TRBD2. The chain's CDR3 is CASSSGLAAYNEQFF. Here the CDR3 DNA reads TGTGCCAGCAGCTCCGGCCTAGCGGCCTACAATGAGCAGTTCTTC.